This TCR beta chain was sequenced in a study of PD-1 blockade in classical Hodgkin lymphoma. Study details: Patients were infused with nivolumab 3 mg/kg every 2 weeks.

Study findings and constraints: CD4+ TCR diversity rose significantly by C4D1, and CD8+ TCR diversity did not. Baseline diversity was lower in partial responders and progressors than complete responders.

TCRdb keeps only in-frame clones here, not all; method: immunoSEQ multiplex PCR. This sample has tens of thousands of clones, with roughly nine tenths found just once. This clone was found a few times. Its matching antigen is unknown. Time point of the sample: cycle 4 day 1 (C4D1), after five to seven weeks of nivolumab. The patients all showed relapse after autologous stem cell transplantation, while their brentuximab vedotin exposure varied. This TCR derives from a human donor with classical Hodgkin lymphoma. Sequencing used peripheral blood mononuclear cells (PBMCs), obtained before the fourth cycle of nivolumab.

In nucleotides, the CDR3 is TGTGCCAGCAGCTTTTCCGAACAGGGCAATTCACCCCTCCACTTT. Amino acids: CASSFSEQGNSPLHF. This sequence joins TRBV7-9 and TRBJ1-6; D is possibly TRBD1 (6 bases). The CDR3 is 15 amino acids. The ends were cut back, 3 bases at V and 7 bases at J, with 13 bases in the middle. Germline assignment: CDR1 SEHNR and CDR2 FQNEAQ (reference sequence).